This TCR beta chain appears in the sequencing data of a study of blood T cell repertoires in COVID-19. Original analysis: Reference gene primers were amplified, and this amplification served to estimate nucleated cell counts. Profiling relied on immunoSEQ multiplex PCR, and the TCRdb table lists in-frame clones only, not all of them. D and trimming were read from the DNA, whereas the V and J calls and clone size are those reported in that table. The sample consists of 68,000 or so clones, roughly 84% of them appearing once. The CDR3 covers 17 residues. Germline V gives CDR1 MGHRA, CDR2 YSYEKL. The trim removed 3 bases at V and 0 bases at J, leaving 8 bases unmatched.

The sequencing input was peripheral blood. This chain connects TRBV4-1 to TRBJ2-3, with TRBD2 matching over 8 bases. This receptor was taken from a man aged 50 to 60 with acute or convalescent COVID-19. CDR3 sequence reads: CASSQTSERESTDTQYF. The CDR3 DNA is TGCGCCAGCAGCCAGACCTCGGAGCGGGAGAGCACAGATACGCAGTATTTT.